This T cell receptor (beta chain) derives from a study of identical twins. All donors comprised healthy Caucasians. After template switching added a universal primer site, the resulting cDNA carried unique molecular identifiers. TCRdb re-called the 5' RACE reads with MiXCR, one entry per CDR3 protein. The table lists 450,000 to 650,000 distinct CDR3 sequences, approximately 16% of them singletons, with roughly 0.46% in the top ten. The sample holds a few counts of this clonotype. The same specimen was also included in a second study, on yellow fever vaccine responses in identical twins.

Sequenced sample: CD4+ T cells sorted from blood. The clonotype was recovered from a woman between 18 and 29 years old in good health.

The CDR3 DNA follows: TGTGCCAGCAGCTTAGCGCCCGGGTGGGGTCGGGACACTGAAGCTTTCTTT. Its translation: CASSLAPGWGRDTEAFF. The rearrangement uses TRBV7-2 and TRBJ1-1; D not certain. Germline-derived CDR1 and CDR2 are SGHTA and FQGNSA. CDR3 size: 17 residues. V lost 0 bases and J lost 3, with 17 bases in between. The full variable domain, with the rest looked up from reference TRBV7-2 and TRBJ1-1, is GAGVSQSPSNKVTEKGKDVELRCDPISGHTALYWYRQSLGQGLEFLIYFQGNSAPDKSGLPSDRFSAERTGGSVSTLTIQRTQQEDSAVYLCASSLAPGWGRDTEAFFGQGTRLTVV.